Each of the 15 T cell receptor beta chains below was sequenced from the same sample in a study of blood T cell repertoires in COVID-19. Clones were sequenced by immunoSEQ multiplex PCR, and TCRdb holds only the in-frame ones, with some missing. The repertoire holds roughly 50,000 clones, with about 86% as singletons. What was sequenced was peripheral blood. The receptors here all came from a man between 65 and 85 years old with active COVID-19.

The rearrangement uses TRBV18 and TRBJ2-5, with 7 bases aligning to TRBD2. This CDR3 spans 14 amino acids. Germline trimming cut 4 bases from V and 5 bases from J; bases unmatched to any gene: 7. Germline values: CDR1 KGHSH, CDR2 LQKENI. This CDR3 is CASSLGPRGETQYF. CDR3 coding DNA: TGTGCCAGCTCACTCGGGCCGCGGGGGGAGACCCAGTACTTC.

The chain couples TRBV4-3 to TRBJ1-5; D gene ambiguous. V was shortened by 5 bases and J by 5 bases, with 19 bases between the two germline ends. This CDR3 contains 16 residues. CDR1 is LGHNA and CDR2 is YSLEER in the germline V gene. CDR3 DNA sequence: TGCGCCAGCAGCAAGGAGGCCTCTGGGCTTGATCAGCCCCAGCATTTT. This gives the protein CASSKEASGLDQPQHF.

The DNA of the CDR3 is TGTGCCACCAGCAGATCTCGGGGGGGCCAAGGCCAGCAGTACTTC. Its translation: CATSRSRGGQGQQYF. This chain links TRBV15 with TRBJ2-7, with TRBD2 matching over 8 bases. Germline V gene data show CDR1 as LNHNV and CDR2 as YYDKDF (reference sequence). V dropped 2 bases and J dropped 8; count of bases not matched to a gene: 11. The CDR3 runs 15 residues.

The chain joins TRBV5-6 to TRBJ2-4; 8 positions agree with TRBD2. The CDR3 is made up of 16 amino acids. Germline V gene data show CDR1 as SGHDT and CDR2 as YYEEEE. V was pared by 6 bases and J by 0 bases, with 8 bases of the junction left unmatched. CDR3: CASNPSGGGAKNIQYF. DNA of the CDR3: TGTGCCAGCAATCCCTCCGGGGGGGGAGCCAAAAACATTCAGTACTTC.

The V and J genes are TRBV6-5 and TRBJ2-3; the D is unclear. Germline V lookup: CDR1 MNHEY, CDR2 SVGAGI. This CDR3 comprises 14 residues. The V end lost 2 bases, the J end lost 0 bases, and 6 bases lay between the germline ends. CDR3 in DNA: TGTGCCAGCAGTTACGTTGCGAGCACAGATACGCAGTATTTT. Residues: CASSYVASTDTQYF.

The genes are TRBV24-1 and TRBJ1-5; possibly TRBD1 for D (5 bases). CDR1 and CDR2 from the germline V gene are KGHDR and SFDVKD. V was trimmed by 7 bases and J by 3 bases, leaving 9 bases between them. The CDR3 covers 13 residues. The CDR3 DNA sequence: TGTGCCACCAGGGGGGGGATCAATCAGCCCCAGCATTTT. Its protein is CATRGGINQPQHF.

CDR3 coding DNA: TGCGCCAGCAGCTTGTTCGGGGAAAACACCGGGGAGCTGTTTTTT. Its protein product is CASSLFGENTGELFF. This rearrangement joins TRBV5-1 to TRBJ2-2; D possibly corresponds to TRBD2 (5 bases). Germline CDR1 and CDR2: SGHRS and YFSETQ. The ends were cut back, 1 base at V and 2 bases at J, with 9 bases in the middle. The CDR3 is 15 amino acids. Supplemented by reference TRBV5-1 and TRBJ2-2, the full variable domain reads KAGVTQTPRYLIKTRGQQVTLSCSPISGHRSVSWYQQTPGQGLQFLFEYFSETQRNKGNFPGRFSGRQFSNSRSEMNVSTLELGDSALYLCASSLFGENTGELFFGEGSRLTVL.

The chain carries TRBV6-2 or TRBV6-3 and TRBJ1-5; a weak D match, TRBD1 (6 bases). Per germline, CDR1 MNHEY and CDR2 SVGEGT. V dropped 4 bases and J dropped 6 bases, with 16 bases sitting between them. This CDR3 is 15 amino acids long. In DNA form, the CDR3 reads TGTGCCAGCAGTTGGGGGGGGGCAGGGGCTCAGCCCCAGCATTTT. Its protein product is CASSWGGAGAQPQHF.

The V call is TRBV13, the J call TRBJ2-2, with no clear D. V lost 2 bases to trimming and J lost 2 bases, with 6 bases between them. Germline V gene lookup returns CDR1 PRHDT and CDR2 FYEKMQ (reference sequence). The CDR3 has 14 residues. CDR3 nucleotide sequence: TGTGCCAGCAGCTTACCTACTAACACCGGGGAGCTGTTTTTT. Translated: CASSLPTNTGELFF.

V gene TRBV19 combines with J gene TRBJ2-7; D is possibly TRBD1 (5 bases). Germline V gene sequence: CDR1 LNHDA, CDR2 SQIVND (reference sequence). The ends were cut back, 1 base at V and 3 bases at J, with 10 bases in the middle. This CDR3 is built from 14 residues. In DNA, the CDR3 is TGTGCCAGTAGTATAGGACGGACAATCTACGAGCAGTACTTC. Residues: CASSIGRTIYEQYF.

The genes are TRBV2 and TRBJ2-5; TRBD2 matches 7 bases. Looked up from germline, CDR1 is SNHLY and CDR2 is FYNNEI. This CDR3 contains 13 residues. The J segment lost 6 bases and the V segment lost 6 bases, leaving 7 bases of the junction unmatched. The CDR3 coding sequence is TGTGCCAGCAGCCTGGGGGGGGTTAAGACCCAGTACTTC. Its protein is CASSLGGVKTQYF.

The V call is TRBV4-3, the J call TRBJ2-2; D ambiguous. Germline V lookup: CDR1 LGHNA, CDR2 YSLEER. This CDR3 is 12 amino acids long. V was shortened by 4 bases and J by 6 bases, with 6 bases between the two germline ends. CDR3 amino acids: CASSLGAGELFF. CDR3 bases: TGCGCCAGCAGCCTCGGAGCCGGGGAGCTGTTTTTT.

The chain joins TRBV11-2 to TRBJ1-2; D gene unclear. V was clipped by 3 bases and J by 0 bases, with 8 bases between them. There are 14 residues in the CDR3. Looked up from germline, CDR1 is SGHAT and CDR2 is FQNNGV. The CDR3 DNA sequence: TGTGCCAGCAGCTTCGGTCTAGCTAACTATGGCTACACCTTC. Translated: CASSFGLANYGYTF.

The rearrangement uses TRBV29-1 and TRBJ2-2; possibly TRBD1 for D (6 bases). The CDR3 runs to 14 residues. Germline V gives CDR1 SQVTM, CDR2 ANQGSEA. Trimming left V 2 bases short and J 1 base short, with 8 bases between. The CDR3 region is CSVETGRNTGELFF. For the CDR3, the DNA is TGCAGCGTTGAAACAGGGAGGAACACCGGGGAGCTGTTTTTT.

The chain uses TRBV11-3 and TRBJ2-2, with a tentative D call TRBD1 (7 bases). Per germline, CDR1 SGHNT and CDR2 YENEEA. Deletions cut 5 bases from V and 7 bases from J, with 17 bases between. The CDR3 sequence is 15 residues long. Here the CDR3 reads CASSRLQGRSGELFF. In DNA, the CDR3 is TGTGCCAGCAGCCGCTTACAGGGGAGGAGCGGGGAGCTGTTTTTT.